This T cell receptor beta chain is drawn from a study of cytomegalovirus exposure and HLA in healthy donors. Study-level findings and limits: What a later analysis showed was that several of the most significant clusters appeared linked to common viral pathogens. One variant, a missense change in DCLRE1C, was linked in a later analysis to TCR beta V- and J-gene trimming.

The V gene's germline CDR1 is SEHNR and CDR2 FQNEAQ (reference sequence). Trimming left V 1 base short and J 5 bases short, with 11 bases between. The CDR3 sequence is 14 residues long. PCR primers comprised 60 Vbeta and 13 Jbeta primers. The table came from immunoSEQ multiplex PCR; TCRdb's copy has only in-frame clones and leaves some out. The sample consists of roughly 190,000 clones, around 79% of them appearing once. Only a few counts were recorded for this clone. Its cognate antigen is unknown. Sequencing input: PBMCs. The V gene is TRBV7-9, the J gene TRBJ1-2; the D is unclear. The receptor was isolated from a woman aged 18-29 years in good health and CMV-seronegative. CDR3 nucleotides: TGTGCCAGCAGCTTAGGCGGGCAGATTTATGGCTACACCTTC. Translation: CASSLGGQIYGYTF. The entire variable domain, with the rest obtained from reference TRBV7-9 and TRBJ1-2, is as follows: DTGVSQNPRHKITKRGQNVTFRCDPISEHNRLYWYRQTLGQGPEFLTYFQNEAQLEKSRLLSDRFSAERPKGSFSTLEIQRTEQGDSAMYLCASSLGGQIYGYTFGSGTRLTVV.